The 32 T cell receptor beta chains in this list originate from one sample, sequenced in a study of human T cells and chemical hapten exposure. TCRdb re-called the RACE reads through MiXCR, storing one row per CDR3 protein. Of 100,000 or so distinct CDR3 sequences in the sample, approximately 36% were seen once. The time point here: patch test 3, about 24 weeks after DPC sensitization. Treatment reported: therapeutic diphenylcyclopropenone sensitization with weekly scalp DPC. The input for sequencing was whole blood, taken in connection with sensitization to the hapten diphenylcyclopropenone (DPC). The source is a man in his forties with alopecia areata. Some clones in this sample may be carry-over from other donors' samples.

V usage is TRBV3-1 and J usage is TRBJ2-7; D perhaps matches TRBD2 (6 bases). Germline loops: CDR1 LGHDT, CDR2 YNNKEL (reference sequence). Trimming removed 0 bases at V and 3 bases at J, with 9 bases between. CDR3 size: 14 residues. The CDR3 nucleotides read TGTGCCAGCAGCCAAGATTTCGGGGGCTACGAGCAGTACGTC. Its protein is CASSQDFGGYEQYV.

This clonotype was observed many times. CDR3 loop: CASSGISPRPYNEQFF. DNA of the CDR3: TGTGCCAGTAGCGGGATCTCCCCGAGACCCTACAATGAGCAGTTCTTC. The chain combines TRBV19 with TRBJ2-1; D is perhaps TRBD2 (5 bases). Trimming removed 6 bases from V and 2 bases from J, with 17 bases in between. Germline V gene data show CDR1 as LNHDA and CDR2 as SQIVND (reference sequence). The CDR3 is 16 residues long.

In this sample, this clonotype turned up a few times. J is TRBJ2-3 and V is TRBV6-6, with TRBD1 identical over 8 bases. CDR1 is MNHNY, CDR2 SVGAGI, per germline (reference sequence). V shed 8 bases, J shed 3 bases, and the junction held 4 bases outside the gene matches. The CDR3 has 13 amino acids. CDR3 in amino acids: CASGDRGTDTQYF. Written as DNA, the CDR3 is TGTGCCAGCGGAGACAGGGGAACAGATACGCAGTATTTT.

This clonotype was recorded a few times. The V and J genes are TRBV12-3 or TRBV12-4 and TRBJ2-1, with 9 bases identical to TRBD1. The CDR3 length is 19 residues. V trimming: 6 bases; J trimming: 8 bases; junction bases outside the gene matches: 23. CDR3 amino acids: CASSLGLKRVQGAQDEQFF. The CDR3 nucleotides read TGTGCCAGCAGCCTAGGCCTAAAGAGGGTACAGGGGGCGCAGGATGAGCAGTTCTTC.

The rearrangement uses TRBV14 and TRBJ1-4, with 7 bases that match TRBD1. This CDR3 region has 15 residues. CDR1 SGHDN and CDR2 FVKESK come from the germline V gene. The V gene end was trimmed by 4 bases and the J gene end by 6 bases; junction bases not matched to a gene: 8. The CDR3 DNA is TGTGCCAGCAGCCTACTGACAGGGACGCATGAAAAACTGTTTTTT. Protein product: CASSLLTGTHEKLFF.

This clonotype has just one count. The V gene is TRBV6-6, the J gene TRBJ2-4; 9 nucleotides match TRBD1. The ends lost 2 bases at V and 2 bases at J; junction bases unmatched: 1. The V gene's germline CDR1 is MNHNY and CDR2 SVGAGI (reference sequence). This CDR3 is built from 15 residues. CDR3 sequence (DNA): TGTGCCAGCAGTTACGACAGGGGGACCAAAAACATTCAGTACTTC. Amino acid sequence: CASSYDRGTKNIQYF.

V and J are TRBV7-9 and TRBJ2-7; tentative D call: TRBD2 (6 bases). Germline V gene sequence: CDR1 SEHNR, CDR2 FQNEAQ (reference sequence). This CDR3 contains 13 residues. V dropped 2 bases and J dropped 4 bases, with 9 bases sitting between them. The CDR3 is CASSLRRGYEQYF. CDR3 in DNA: TGTGCCAGCAGCTTAAGGAGGGGTTACGAGCAGTACTTC.

The chain joins TRBV6-2 or TRBV6-3 to TRBJ2-1; no clear D gene. There are 16 residues in the CDR3. V lost 4 bases, J lost 0 bases, and 13 bases lay in between. The germline V gene has CDR1 MNHEY and CDR2 SVGEGT. Here the CDR3 reads CASSSVDPSSYNEQFF. The CDR3 nucleotides are TGTGCCAGCAGTTCCGTGGACCCGAGCTCCTACAATGAGCAGTTCTTC.

This rearrangement joins TRBV6-2 or TRBV6-3 to TRBJ2-1; a weak D match, TRBD2 (5 bases). CDR3 length equals 13 residues. Germline values: CDR1 MNHEY, CDR2 SVGEGT. V was trimmed by 0 bases and J by 7 bases, leaving 7 bases between them. CDR3 DNA sequence: TGTGCCAGCAGTTACTCACGAGGGAATGAGCAGTTCTTC. The encoded protein is CASSYSRGNEQFF.

This clonotype was seen a handful of times. The J gene is TRBJ2-3, the V gene TRBV14; D ambiguous. CDR1 is SGHDN, CDR2 FVKESK, per germline. The length of the CDR3 is 13 residues. Trimming took 1 base from V and 6 from J, leaving 8 bases between them. CDR3 in amino acids: CASSQAEADTQYF. The CDR3 nucleotides are TGTGCCAGCAGCCAAGCCGAGGCGGATACGCAGTATTTT.

The gene calls are TRBV29-1 and TRBJ2-7; 7 bases align to TRBD1. V gave up 4 bases and J gave up 5 bases; unmatched junction bases: 11. CDR3 length equals 14 residues. The germline CDR1 and CDR2 sequences are SQVTM and ANQGSEA. The CDR3 sequence is CSVVGGRGRHEQYV. CDR3 coding DNA: TGCAGCGTTGTAGGGGGCAGGGGTCGCCACGAGCAGTACGTC.

The CDR3 nucleotides are TGTGCCAGCAGTCCTAACCCGGGAAAAGCTTTCTTT. Protein product: CASSPNPGKAFF. The gene calls are TRBV12-3 or TRBV12-4 and TRBJ1-1; D is unclear. Trimming removed 5 bases at V and 9 bases at J, with 13 bases between. This CDR3 contains 12 residues.

Only a few counts were recorded for this clonotype. This chain links TRBV9 with TRBJ2-3; 9 nucleotides agree with TRBD2. J was trimmed by 3 bases and V by 0 bases; bases with no gene match: 5. There are 16 residues in the CDR3. CDR1 is SGDLS and CDR2 is YYNGEE in the germline V gene. In nucleotides, the CDR3 is TGTGCCAGCAGCGTAGGGGCTAGCGGGAAAACAGATACGCAGTATTTT. This gives the protein CASSVGASGKTDTQYF. Variable domain in full (rest from reference TRBV9 and TRBJ2-3): DSGVTQTPKHLITATGQRVTLRCSPRSGDLSVYWYQQSLDQGLQFLIQYYNGEERAKGNILERFSAQQFPDLHSELNLSSLELGDSALYFCASSVGASGKTDTQYFGPGTRLTVL.

Comment on this clonotype: Given the absence of the conserved phenylalanine or tryptophan at the CDR3 end, a read error is likely. The chain employs TRBV20-1 and TRBJ2-3, with 7 bases identical to TRBD2. The CDR3 spans 16 residues. Germline trimming cut 3 bases from V and 2 bases from J; bases unmatched to any gene: 11. Per the germline V gene, CDR1 is DFQATT and CDR2 is SNEGSKA (reference sequence). The CDR3 spells CSASIGAGVATDTQYS. In DNA form, the CDR3 reads TGCAGTGCTAGCATTGGGGCGGGAGTTGCCACAGATACGCAGTATTCT.

This chain links TRBV3-1 with TRBJ2-3, with D possibly TRBD2 on 7 matching bases. The germline V gene encodes CDR1 LGHDT and CDR2 YNNKEL (reference sequence). CDR3 length equals 16 residues. V lost 4 bases, J lost 0 bases, and 14 bases lay in between. The CDR3 DNA reads as TGTGCCAGCAGCCCTCAGGGAGGGGGAAGCACAGATACGCAGTATTTT. Protein sequence: CASSPQGGGSTDTQYF.

The DNA of the CDR3 is TGCAGTGGGATAGAGATCCTAGCGGGAACCCTACCAAACACAGATACGCAGTATTTT. Its translation: CSGIEILAGTLPNTDTQYF. The chain has TRBV20-1 and TRBJ2-3, with 9 bases identical to TRBD2. Germline CDR1 is DFQATT and CDR2 is SNEGSKA (reference sequence). Germline trimming cut 7 bases from V and 2 bases from J; bases unmatched to any gene: 22. The CDR3 runs to 19 residues.

This clonotype has a handful of counts. V and J are TRBV13 and TRBJ1-4; the match to TRBD1 covers 8 bases. The CDR3 totals 14 residues. From germline, CDR1 is PRHDT and CDR2 FYEKMQ (reference sequence). The trim removed 5 bases at V and 7 bases at J, leaving 6 bases unmatched. CDR3: CASSRGQGSEKLFF. Here the CDR3 DNA reads TGTGCCAGCAGCCGCGGACAGGGAAGTGAAAAACTGTTTTTT.

This clonotype was detected only a few times. In nucleotides, the CDR3 is TGTGCCAGCAGCTTGGACGCCAGGTACGAGCAGTTCTTC. It yields the protein CASSLDARYEQFF. The chain is built from TRBV7-3 and TRBJ2-1; D unresolved. The CDR3 spans 13 residues. Germline V gene data show CDR1 as SGHTA and CDR2 as FQGTGA. V lost 3 bases and J 10 bases, leaving 13 bases between the germline ends.

Only a few counts were recorded for this clonotype. V usage is TRBV11-3 and J usage is TRBJ2-1, with 7 bases matching TRBD2. V lost 4 bases and J lost 7; bases outside the gene matches: 7. This CDR3 region has 14 residues. Germline values: CDR1 SGHNT, CDR2 YENEEA. The CDR3 sequence: CASSSTSLGNEQFF. Here the CDR3 DNA reads TGTGCCAGCAGCTCGACTAGCCTAGGGAATGAGCAGTTCTTC.

V gene TRBV5-5 combines with J gene TRBJ2-3; unclear D gene. From germline, CDR1 is SGHKS and CDR2 YYEKEE (reference sequence). The ends were cut back, 4 bases at V and 5 bases at J, with 8 bases in the middle. The CDR3 sequence is 12 residues long. The CDR3 protein is CASSPDLDTQYF. DNA of the CDR3: TGTGCCAGCAGCCCGGACCTAGATACGCAGTATTTT.

This clonotype was detected only a few times. V usage is TRBV9 and J usage is TRBJ2-3; no clear D gene. V shed 3 bases and J shed 9 bases, with 11 bases lying between them. Germline V gives CDR1 SGDLS, CDR2 YYNGEE. The CDR3 spans 12 residues. The chain's CDR3 is CASSAASETQYF. The CDR3, as DNA: TGTGCCAGCAGCGCAGCTAGTGAGACGCAGTATTTT.

There are a few counts of this clonotype. The chain has TRBV20-1 and TRBJ2-7, with TRBD1 as a possible D gene (5 bases). The CDR3 extends over 15 amino acids. From germline, CDR1 is DFQATT and CDR2 SNEGSKA (reference sequence). CDR3 in DNA: TGCAGCACCGGAGACGGACACCTTCGTGCCTACGAGCAGTACGTC. Translated: CSTGDGHLRAYEQYV.

The chain joins TRBV12-3 or TRBV12-4 to TRBJ2-7; D is unclear. With 4 bases removed from V and 7 bases from J, the gap between germline ends came to 8 bases. This CDR3 region has 11 residues. CDR3 bases: TGTGCCAGCAGTTCCGCCAGGGAGCAGTACGTC. Its protein is CASSSAREQYV.

The V call is TRBV12-3 or TRBV12-4, the J call TRBJ2-7, with 7 nucleotides matching TRBD2. The CDR3 is made up of 12 amino acids. V lost 6 bases and J lost 1; bases outside the gene matches: 0. The CDR3 sequence: CASRGGSYEQYF. The CDR3 DNA reads TGTGCCAGCAGGGGGGGGTCCTACGAGCAGTACTTC.

The chain uses TRBV29-1 and TRBJ2-7; D possibly matches TRBD1 or TRBD2 (5 bases each). Germline assignment: CDR1 SQVTM and CDR2 ANQGSEA. The length of the CDR3 is 12 residues. Trimming left V 4 bases short and J 2 bases short, with 9 bases between. This CDR3 reads CSVGGSTYEQYF. CDR3 sequence (DNA): TGCAGCGTTGGGGGGTCCACCTACGAGCAGTACTTC.

The CDR3 loop is CSARVQEETQYF. In nucleotides, the CDR3 is TGCAGTGCTAGAGTACAAGAAGAGACCCAGTACTTC. The chain combines TRBV20-1 with TRBJ2-5, with D unclear. V was shortened by 1 base and J by 3 bases, with 6 bases between the two germline ends. The germline gives CDR1 DFQATT, CDR2 SNEGSKA (reference sequence). There are 12 residues in the CDR3.

The V call is TRBV10-3, the J call TRBJ1-2; no clear D. The CDR3 is 16 residues long. Germline V lookup: CDR1 ENHRY, CDR2 SYGVKD. V lost 0 bases and J 2 bases, leaving 13 bases between the germline ends. The CDR3 spells CAISESGGRTNYGYTF. The CDR3 bases are TGTGCCATCAGTGAGTCCGGAGGCAGAACGAACTATGGCTACACCTTC.

This clonotype came up a few times. The rearrangement joins TRBV4-2 to TRBJ2-7; D call uncertain. Germline CDR1 reads LGHNA; CDR2 reads YNFKEQ. The CDR3 totals 13 residues. V lost 1 base and J lost 1, with 5 bases in between. DNA of the CDR3: TGTGCCAGCAGCCAAGGACTGTCCTACGAGCAGTACTTC. It specifies CASSQGLSYEQYF.

This clonotype was recorded a few times. This chain connects TRBV20-1 to TRBJ1-4, with D possibly being TRBD1 (6 bases). Germline V lookup: CDR1 DFQATT, CDR2 SNEGSKA (reference sequence). This CDR3 comprises 15 residues. Trimming left V 0 bases short and J 5 bases short, with 13 bases between. The CDR3 coding sequence is TGCAGTGCTAGAGATCTACGAACAGGGAATGAAAAACTGTTTTTT. Translating it yields CSARDLRTGNEKLFF.

This clonotype came up once. The chain carries TRBV4-3 and TRBJ2-5, with 7 positions matching TRBD1. This CDR3 is 15 amino acids long. Germline V gene sequence: CDR1 LGHNA, CDR2 YSLEER. Unmatched junction bases numbered 8, after V lost 4 bases and J lost 3 bases. The CDR3 DNA sequence: TGCGCCAGCAGCCCTTACAGGGGAATAAAAGAGACCCAGTACTTC. Translating it yields CASSPYRGIKETQYF.

This clonotype was seen a few times. The chain recombines TRBV9 with TRBJ1-1; no firm D call. Germline lookup yields CDR1 SGDLS and CDR2 YYNGEE. This CDR3 is 14 amino acids long. Between the trimmed V and J ends, which lost 0 bases and 4 bases, there was a span of 10 bases. In nucleotides, the CDR3 is TGTGCCAGCAGCGTAGGCGGCGGAAGCACTGAAGCTTTCTTT. Protein sequence: CASSVGGGSTEAFF.

The chain employs TRBV9 and TRBJ1-1, with 7 bases that match TRBD1. V shed 4 bases and J 4 bases; nucleotides not matched to a gene: 10. CDR1 and CDR2 from the germline V gene are SGDLS and YYNGEE. The CDR3 sequence is 15 residues long. Here the CDR3 reads CASSPQTGYGTEAFF. The CDR3 region has the DNA TGTGCCAGCAGCCCCCAGACAGGGTACGGCACTGAAGCTTTCTTT.